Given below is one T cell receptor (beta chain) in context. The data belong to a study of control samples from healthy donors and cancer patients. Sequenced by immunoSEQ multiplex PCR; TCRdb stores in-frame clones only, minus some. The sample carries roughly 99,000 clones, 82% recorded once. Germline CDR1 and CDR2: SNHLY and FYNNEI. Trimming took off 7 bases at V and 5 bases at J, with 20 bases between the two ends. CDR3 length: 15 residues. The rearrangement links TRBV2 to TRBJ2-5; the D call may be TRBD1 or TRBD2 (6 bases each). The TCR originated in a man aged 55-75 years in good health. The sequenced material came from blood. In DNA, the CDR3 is TGTGCCAGCACCGGAAGGGGGGCAGCCGGGGAGACCCAGTACTTC. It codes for CASTGRGAAGETQYF. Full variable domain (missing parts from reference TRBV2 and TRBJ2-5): EPEVTQTPSHQVTQMGQEVILRCVPISNHLYFYWYRQILGQKVEFLVSFYNNEISEKSEIFDDQFSVERPDGSNFTLKIRSTKLEDSAMYFCASTGRGAAGETQYFGPGTRLLVL.